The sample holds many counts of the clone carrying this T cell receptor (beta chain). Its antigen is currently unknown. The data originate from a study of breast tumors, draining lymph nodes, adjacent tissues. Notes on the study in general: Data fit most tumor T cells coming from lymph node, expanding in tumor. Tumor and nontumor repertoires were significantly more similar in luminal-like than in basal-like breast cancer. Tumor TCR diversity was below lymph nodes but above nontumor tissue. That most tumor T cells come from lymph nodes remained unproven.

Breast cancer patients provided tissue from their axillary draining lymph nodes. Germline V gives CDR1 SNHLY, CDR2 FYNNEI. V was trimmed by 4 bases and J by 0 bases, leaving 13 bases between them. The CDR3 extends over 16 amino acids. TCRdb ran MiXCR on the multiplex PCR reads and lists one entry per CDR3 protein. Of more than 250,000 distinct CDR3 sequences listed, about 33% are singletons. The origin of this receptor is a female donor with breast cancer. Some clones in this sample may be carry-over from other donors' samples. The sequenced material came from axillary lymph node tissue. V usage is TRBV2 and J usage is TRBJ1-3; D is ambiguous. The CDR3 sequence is CASSVGGTLSGNTIYF. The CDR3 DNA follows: TGTGCCAGCAGTGTGGGCGGCACTCTCTCTGGAAACACCATATATTTT. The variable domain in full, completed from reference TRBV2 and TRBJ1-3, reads EPEVTQTPSHQVTQMGQEVILRCVPISNHLYFYWYRQILGQKVEFLVSFYNNEISEKSEIFDDQFSVERPDGSNFTLKIRSTKLEDSAMYFCASSVGGTLSGNTIYFGEGSWLTVV.